One and the same sample provided the 26 T cell receptor beta chains below, sequenced in a study of OX40 agonist ivuxolimab in advanced cancers. Clones were read by immunoSEQ multiplex PCR, and TCRdb kept only the in-frame ones, dropping some. The sample lists tens of thousands of clones; roughly 88% were seen once. The sequencing here drew on CD4+ or CD8+ T cells sorted from blood, taken in a trial of the OX40 agonist ivuxolimab. The receptors derive from an adult with an advanced solid tumor such as melanoma, head and neck, liver or kidney cancer.

V usage is TRBV6-1 and J usage is TRBJ2-1, with 11 positions matching TRBD2. Per the germline V gene, CDR1 is MNHNS and CDR2 is SASEGT. Trimming at V came to 6 bases and at J to 7 bases, leaving 8 bases not matched to a gene. The CDR3 consists of 15 residues. The CDR3 DNA sequence: TGTGCCAGCAGAGCACTAGCGGGAGAACTTAATGAGCAGTTCTTC. Translation: CASRALAGELNEQFF.

The rearrangement links TRBV7-9 to TRBJ1-3, with TRBD1 identical over 9 bases. Germline CDR1 reads SEHNR; CDR2 reads FQNEAQ (reference sequence). The V segment lost 10 bases and the J segment 3 bases; nucleotides outside the gene matches: 10. The CDR3 runs to 15 residues. The chain's CDR3 is CATSPQGASGNTIYF. The CDR3 DNA reads TGTGCCACCTCACCACAGGGGGCGAGTGGAAACACCATATATTTT.

The chain employs TRBV5-4 and TRBJ1-1, with 8 bases matching TRBD1. The J segment lost 2 bases and the V segment lost 4 bases, leaving 10 bases of the junction unmatched. CDR1 and CDR2 from the germline V gene are SGHNT and YYREEE (reference sequence). CDR3 length: 16 residues. CDR3 residues: CASSPGGRGRNTEAFF. As DNA, the CDR3 is TGTGCCAGCAGCCCAGGAGGCAGGGGGCGCAACACTGAAGCTTTCTTT.

The chain joins TRBV7-3 to TRBJ2-7; TRBD1 agrees at 9 bases. Germline CDR1 SGHTA, CDR2 FQGTGA. V lost 5 bases, J lost 0 bases, and 11 bases stayed unmatched. This CDR3 has 17 residues. CDR3 region: CASSLRRGQGDSYEQYF. The DNA of the CDR3 is TGTGCCAGCAGCCTAAGGAGGGGACAGGGAGACTCCTACGAGCAGTACTTC.

The gene calls are TRBV18 and TRBJ1-4; tentatively, D is TRBD1 (5 bases). CDR3 length equals 13 residues. Per germline, CDR1 KGHSH and CDR2 LQKENI. With 3 bases removed from V and 12 bases from J, the gap between germline ends came to 14 bases. The CDR3 nucleotides read TGTGCCAGCTCACCCGGGACCGCTGAGGAACTGTTTTTT. Its translation: CASSPGTAEELFF.

This clone was counted once. The rearrangement uses TRBV28 and TRBJ2-7; D call uncertain. The CDR3 totals 15 residues. V was pared by 5 bases and J by 4 bases, with 18 bases between. Germline CDR1 and CDR2: MDHEN and SYDVKM. The DNA of the CDR3 is TGTGCCAGCAGTCCCCCTACGGCGAACGGGTACGAGCAGTACTTC. It is translated as CASSPPTANGYEQYF.

The gene calls are TRBV6-5 and TRBJ1-4, with D unclear. Germline-derived CDR1 and CDR2 are MNHEY and SVGAGI. V dropped 5 bases and J dropped 8 bases, with 15 bases sitting between them. The CDR3 sequence is 14 residues long. The DNA for the CDR3 is TGTGCCAGCAGTCCCCGTGATGGGAGGGAAAAACTGTTTTTT. Amino acid sequence: CASSPRDGREKLFF.

The V and J genes are TRBV19 and TRBJ2-3; D unclear. The germline V gene encodes CDR1 LNHDA and CDR2 SQIVND (reference sequence). This CDR3 spans 15 amino acids. Trimming shortened V by 1 base and J by 6 bases, and 14 bases separated the two germline ends. The DNA of the CDR3 is TGTGCCAGTAGTATAGGGGCCTCAATCGCGGATACGCAGTATTTT. Protein sequence: CASSIGASIADTQYF.

The chain employs TRBV6-4 and TRBJ2-6, with 9 bases that match TRBD2. Germline values: CDR1 MRHNA, CDR2 SNTAGT. This CDR3 contains 20 residues. V trimming: 3 bases; J trimming: 0 bases; junction bases outside the gene matches: 12. This CDR3 reads CASSEQREAPMGSGANVLTF. As DNA, the CDR3 is TGTGCCAGCAGTGAGCAGCGGGAGGCGCCCATGGGCTCTGGGGCCAACGTCCTGACTTTC.

The chain has TRBV14 and TRBJ1-1; TRBD1 matches 9 bases. Germline V CDR1 and CDR2: SGHDN, FVKESK. V lost 0 bases and J lost 1; bases outside the gene matches: 3. The CDR3 totals 16 residues. The CDR3 protein is CASSQDWGQGNTEAFF. The CDR3 DNA is TGTGCCAGCAGCCAAGATTGGGGACAGGGGAACACTGAAGCTTTCTTT.

V usage is TRBV7-9 and J usage is TRBJ1-2; D not resolved. Between the trimmed V and J ends, which lost 2 bases and 4 bases, there was a span of 11 bases. This CDR3 region has 14 residues. Germline lookup yields CDR1 SEHNR and CDR2 FQNEAQ (reference sequence). This CDR3 reads CASSLLEVVYGYTF. The CDR3 nucleotides are TGTGCCAGCAGCTTACTTGAAGTTGTCTATGGCTACACCTTC.

The J gene is TRBJ1-1, the V gene TRBV5-1, with D possibly matching TRBD1 (5 bases). The germline V and J ends were trimmed by 3 bases and 4 bases, with 16 bases remaining between them. The germline V gene has CDR1 SGHRS and CDR2 YFSETQ. The CDR3 has 15 residues. The CDR3 here is CASSWGSGGSTEAFF. The CDR3 DNA follows: TGCGCCAGCAGCTGGGGCTCGGGAGGGAGCACTGAAGCTTTCTTT.

This clone was seen a few times. The rearrangement uses TRBV29-1 and TRBJ2-5; tentative D call: TRBD1 (5 bases). Deletions cut 6 bases from V and 5 bases from J, with 13 bases between. Germline V gene lookup returns CDR1 SQVTM and CDR2 ANQGSEA. The CDR3 is made up of 12 amino acids. In DNA form, the CDR3 reads TGCAGCGTACAGGACCCCCGGGAGACCCAGTACTTC. Amino acid sequence: CSVQDPRETQYF.

The chain links TRBV19 to TRBJ1-6; 7 nucleotides agree with TRBD1. The ends lost 3 bases at V and 7 bases at J; junction bases unmatched: 3. The CDR3 runs to 14 residues. In germline, CDR1 is LNHDA, CDR2 SQIVND (reference sequence). The CDR3 sequence: CASSMEQGNSPLHF. CDR3 DNA sequence: TGTGCCAGTAGTATGGAACAGGGGAATTCACCCCTCCACTTT.

The chain uses TRBV14 and TRBJ2-7; D might be TRBD1 or TRBD2, each matching 5 bases. V lost 4 bases to trimming and J lost 5 bases, with 12 bases between them. Germline V CDR1 and CDR2: SGHDN, FVKESK. The CDR3 spans 13 residues. The CDR3 DNA reads as TGTGCCAGCAGCCGGGGGACCTTCCACGAGCAGTACTTC. Protein sequence: CASSRGTFHEQYF.

V is TRBV27 and J is TRBJ1-1; D gene uncertain. Trimming shortened V by 6 bases and J by 11 bases, and 34 bases separated the two germline ends. Germline V gene lookup returns CDR1 MNHEY and CDR2 SMNVEV (reference sequence). The CDR3 is 18 amino acids. The CDR3 DNA is TGTGCCAGCAGCCTCAGGCGCCCTTATTCTGAGCCGTCTTCGGTCGCTTTCTTT. Protein sequence: CASSLRRPYSEPSSVAFF.

CDR3 sequence (DNA): TGTGCCAGCAGGGTAGCGGTCACCGTCTACGAGCAGTACTTC. This translates into CASRVAVTVYEQYF. The V call is TRBV2, the J call TRBJ2-7; weak D call: TRBD2 (6 bases). V shed 6 bases and J shed 3 bases, with 15 bases lying between them. This CDR3 spans 14 amino acids. CDR1 SNHLY and CDR2 FYNNEI come from the germline V gene.

The rearrangement joins TRBV2 to TRBJ2-3, with a tentative D call TRBD1 (6 bases). Per germline, CDR1 SNHLY and CDR2 FYNNEI. The CDR3 covers 16 residues. Deletions cut 3 bases from V and 0 bases from J, with 13 bases between. CDR3 sequence reads: CASSDGQTSSTDTQYF. CDR3 DNA: TGTGCCAGCAGTGACGGACAGACTTCTAGCACAGATACGCAGTATTTT. Based on the CDR3 plus reference TRBV2 and TRBJ2-3, the full variable domain is EPEVTQTPSHQVTQMGQEVILRCVPISNHLYFYWYRQILGQKVEFLVSFYNNEISEKSEIFDDQFSVERPDGSNFTLKIRSTKLEDSAMYFCASSDGQTSSTDTQYFGPGTRLTVL.

This clone was seen only once. The V and J genes are TRBV4-1 and TRBJ1-1; TRBD1 matches 7 bases. J lost 0 bases, V lost 4 bases, and 5 bases had no gene match. From germline, CDR1 is MGHRA and CDR2 YSYEKL. This CDR3 is 15 amino acids long. DNA of the CDR3: TGCGCCAGCAGCCCAGGGGGGTTTATGAACACTGAAGCTTTCTTT. Amino acids: CASSPGGFMNTEAFF.

This clone is a singleton in its sample. This chain joins TRBV19 and TRBJ1-3; D unresolved. V lost 4 bases and J lost 1, with 8 bases in between. This CDR3 spans 14 amino acids. Per germline, CDR1 LNHDA and CDR2 SQIVND (reference sequence). As DNA, the CDR3 is TGTGCCAGTAGTACTTTAGGGTCTGGAAACACCATATATTTT. This encodes CASSTLGSGNTIYF. The variable domain in full, with the rest retrieved from reference TRBV19 and TRBJ1-3, is DGGITQSPKYLFRKEGQNVTLSCEQNLNHDAMYWYRQDPGQGLRLIYYSQIVNDFQKGDIAEGYSVSREKKESFPLTVTSAQKNPTAFYLCASSTLGSGNTIYFGEGSWLTVV.

The chain employs TRBV29-1 and TRBJ2-7, with 9 bases lining up with TRBD1. CDR1 and CDR2 from the germline V gene are SQVTM and ANQGSEA. The V segment lost 6 bases and the J segment 3 bases; nucleotides outside the gene matches: 18. The CDR3 runs to 17 residues. In DNA, the CDR3 is TGCAGCGTAGCAAACAAGGGGGGGACAGGGCTTCGCTACGAGCAGTACTTC. Residues: CSVANKGGTGLRYEQYF.

The V gene is TRBV28, the J gene TRBJ2-1; no firm D call. CDR3 length equals 12 residues. V lost 3 bases and J 7 bases, leaving 7 bases between the germline ends. Germline loops: CDR1 MDHEN, CDR2 SYDVKM. CDR3 sequence reads: CASSLSINEQFF. DNA of the CDR3: TGTGCCAGCAGTTTGAGTATAAATGAGCAGTTCTTC.

The genes are TRBV27 and TRBJ2-7; D could derive from TRBD1 or TRBD2 (5 bases each). Germline values: CDR1 MNHEY, CDR2 SMNVEV (reference sequence). The CDR3 loop spans 13 amino acids. V gave up 6 bases and J gave up 3 bases, with 12 bases separating them. Written as DNA, the CDR3 is TGTGCCAGCAGCCCCACGGGGCTCTACGAGCAGTACTTC. Its translation is CASSPTGLYEQYF.

About this clone: Relative to the germline gene, one junction end is altered; a read error may explain this. This rearrangement joins TRBV7-6 to TRBJ1-5, with D unresolved. The CDR3 runs 17 residues. CDR1 is SGHVS, CDR2 FNYEAQ, per germline. CDR3 bases: TGTGCCAGCAGCTTAGAGGGTGGGGAGACGCCTAATCGGCCCCAGCATTTT. This sequence encodes CASSLEGGETPNRPQHF.

This clone appeared a single time. CDR3 region: CASTYGYGYTF. The CDR3 DNA sequence: TGTGCCAGCACCTACGGCTATGGCTACACCTTC. The chain recombines TRBV2 with TRBJ1-2; no reliable D call. Trimming took 7 bases from V and 4 from J, leaving 7 bases between them. CDR1 SNHLY and CDR2 FYNNEI come from the germline V gene. The CDR3 has 11 amino acids.

The rearrangement links TRBV19 to TRBJ2-1; weak D call: TRBD1 (6 bases). From germline, CDR1 is LNHDA and CDR2 SQIVND (reference sequence). The CDR3 sequence is 16 residues long. Trimming shortened V by 5 bases and J by 3 bases, and 17 bases separated the two germline ends. CDR3 residues: CASSSTPGTHYNEQFF. DNA for the CDR3: TGTGCCAGTAGTTCCACACCCGGGACACACTACAATGAGCAGTTCTTC.